This T cell receptor (beta chain) was identified in a study of CD8+CD57+ T cells in acquired aplastic anemia. The V gene end was trimmed by 6 bases and the J gene end by 1 base; junction bases not matched to a gene: 6. The CDR3 sequence is 14 residues long. Germline CDR1 reads ENHRY; CDR2 reads SYGVKD. Genomic DNA acted as the template from which TCR beta VDJ combination and CDR3 sequence profiling were carried out. Each CDR3 protein gets one entry after TCRdb re-called the reads with MiXCR. The profile shows roughly 160,000 distinct CDR3 sequences, 71% of them singletons. The study, taken as a whole, reports: Both patients and controls carried the same twenty-nine CD8+ CDR3 sequences.

Only patients with CD8+CD57+ cell expansion on flow cytometry were chosen for sequencing. A severe acquired aplastic anemia diagnosis applied to all patients. Note on this clonotype: The antigen is undetermined.

The chain employs TRBV10-3 and TRBJ2-7; TRBD1 aligns across 7 bases. Source material: sorted CD4+, CD8+, or CD8+CD57+ T cells (not recorded which) from PBMCs. The source is a human donor with aplastic anemia. CDR3 DNA sequence: TGTGCCATCAGGGTAAAGGGGGCGTCCTACGAGCAGTACTTC. Encoded protein: CAIRVKGASYEQYF.